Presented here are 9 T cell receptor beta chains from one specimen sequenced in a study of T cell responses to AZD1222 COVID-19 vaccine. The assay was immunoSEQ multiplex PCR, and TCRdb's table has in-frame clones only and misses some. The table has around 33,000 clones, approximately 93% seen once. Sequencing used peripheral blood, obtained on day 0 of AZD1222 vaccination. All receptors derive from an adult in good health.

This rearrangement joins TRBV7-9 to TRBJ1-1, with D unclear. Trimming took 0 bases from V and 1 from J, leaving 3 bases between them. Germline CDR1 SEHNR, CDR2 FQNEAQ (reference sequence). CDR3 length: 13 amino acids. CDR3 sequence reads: CASSLAGNTEAFF. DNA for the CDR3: TGTGCCAGCAGCTTAGCAGGGAACACTGAAGCTTTCTTT.

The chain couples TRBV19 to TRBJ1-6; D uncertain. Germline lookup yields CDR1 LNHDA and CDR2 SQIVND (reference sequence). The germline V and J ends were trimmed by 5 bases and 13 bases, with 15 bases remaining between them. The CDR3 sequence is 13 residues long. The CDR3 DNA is TGTGCCAGTAGTCCCTCCCGGGGAACCCCCCTCCACTTT. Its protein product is CASSPSRGTPLHF.

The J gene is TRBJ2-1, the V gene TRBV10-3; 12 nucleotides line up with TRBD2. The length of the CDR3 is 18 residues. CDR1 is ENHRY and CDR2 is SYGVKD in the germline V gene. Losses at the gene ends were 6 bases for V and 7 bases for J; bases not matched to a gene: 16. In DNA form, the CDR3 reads TGTGCCATCAGCCCAGCACGGGCTAGCGGGGGGGCGGGGAATGAGCAGTTCTTC. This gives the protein CAISPARASGGAGNEQFF.

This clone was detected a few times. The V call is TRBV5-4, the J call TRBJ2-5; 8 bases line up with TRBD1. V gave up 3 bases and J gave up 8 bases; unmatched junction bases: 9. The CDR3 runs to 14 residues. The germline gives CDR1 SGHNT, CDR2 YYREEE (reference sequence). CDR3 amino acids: CASSYRGTGRTQYF. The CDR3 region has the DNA TGTGCCAGCAGCTATAGAGGGACAGGCCGAACCCAGTACTTC.

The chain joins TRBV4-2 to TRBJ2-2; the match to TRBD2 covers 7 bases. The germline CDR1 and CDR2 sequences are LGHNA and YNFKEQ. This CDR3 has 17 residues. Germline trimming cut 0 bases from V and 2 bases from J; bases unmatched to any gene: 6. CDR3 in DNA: TGTGCCAGCAGCCAAGATACGGGGGGTCCAAACACCGGGGAGCTGTTTTTT. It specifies CASSQDTGGPNTGELFF.

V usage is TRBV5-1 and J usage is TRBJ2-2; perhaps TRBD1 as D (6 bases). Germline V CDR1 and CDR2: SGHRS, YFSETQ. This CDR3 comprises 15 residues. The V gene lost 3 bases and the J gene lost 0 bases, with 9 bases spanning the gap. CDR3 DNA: TGCGCCAGCAGCTGGACAGCATCGAACACCGGGGAGCTGTTTTTT. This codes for CASSWTASNTGELFF.

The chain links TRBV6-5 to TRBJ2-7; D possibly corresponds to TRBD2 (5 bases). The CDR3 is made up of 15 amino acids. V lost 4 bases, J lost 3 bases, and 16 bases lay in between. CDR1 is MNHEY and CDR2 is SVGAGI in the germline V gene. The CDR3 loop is CASSLERVSGYEQYF. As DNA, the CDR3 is TGTGCCAGCAGTTTGGAGAGGGTGTCAGGCTACGAGCAGTACTTC.

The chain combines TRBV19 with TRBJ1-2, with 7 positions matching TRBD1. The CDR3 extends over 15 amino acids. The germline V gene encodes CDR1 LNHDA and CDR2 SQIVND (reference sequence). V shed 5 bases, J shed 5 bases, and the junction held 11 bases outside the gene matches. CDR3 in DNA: TGTGCCAGTAGTCCTTCCGCCGGGACAGTTTATGGCTACACCTTC. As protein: CASSPSAGTVYGYTF.

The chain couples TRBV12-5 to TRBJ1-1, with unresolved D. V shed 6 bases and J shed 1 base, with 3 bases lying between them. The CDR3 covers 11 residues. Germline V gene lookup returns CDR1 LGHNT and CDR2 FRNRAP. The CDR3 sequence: CASGTNTEAFF. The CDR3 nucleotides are TGTGCTAGTGGCACGAACACTGAAGCTTTCTTT.